The 14 T cell receptor beta chains below all came from one sample that was sequenced in a study of brain T cells in children with intractable seizures (dated by TCRdb to the early 2020s). The sample's time point label, decoded: blood from clinic visit 5 months post-surgery; TSC patient then seizure free. The receptor library was made with the immunoSEQ multiplex PCR assay. TCRdb mirrors the immuneACCESS table, restricted to in-frame sequences. Some clones are absent from its copies; in checked studies, under half trace to an unresolved V gene, and the reason for the others is unknown. The sample table contains about 340,000 clones; only one count was recorded for about 93% of them. Around 6% of the sample lies in the top ten. The specimen was peripheral blood, collected about 5 months after surgery. All receptors come from a boy under three years old with tuberous sclerosis and intractable seizures.

The V gene is TRBV11-2, the J gene TRBJ1-1, with a weak D call TRBD1 (5 bases). This CDR3 has 14 amino acids. Deletions cut 3 bases from V and 0 bases from J, with 8 bases between. Germline loops: CDR1 SGHAT, CDR2 FQNNGV. CDR3 protein: CASSFSRVNTEAFF. DNA for the CDR3: TGTGCCAGCAGCTTTAGCAGGGTGAACACTGAAGCTTTCTTT.

The chain links TRBV29-1 to TRBJ2-3; no clear D. The CDR3 has 12 residues. The germline gives CDR1 SQVTM, CDR2 ANQGSEA. Trimming pared 7 bases from V and 8 bases from J, leaving 16 bases between. The DNA for the CDR3 is TGCAGCGCGGCCCAGGAAAAGGGTACGCAGTATTTT. This encodes CSAAQEKGTQYF.

The CDR3 sequence is CASSLGMAETQYF. The CDR3 nucleotides read TGCGCCAGCAGCTTGGGCATGGCGGAGACCCAGTACTTC. The chain is built from TRBV5-1 and TRBJ2-5, with no clear D. This CDR3 has 13 amino acids. Trimming shortened V by 0 bases and J by 5 bases, and 8 bases separated the two germline ends. Germline V gives CDR1 SGHRS, CDR2 YFSETQ.

The chain carries TRBV2 and TRBJ2-2; 7 nucleotides align to TRBD1. Germline V gives CDR1 SNHLY, CDR2 FYNNEI. V was clipped by 6 bases and J by 5 bases; unmatched bases: 6. The CDR3 length is 14 residues. CDR3 residues: CASSQRGQTGELFF. In DNA form, the CDR3 reads TGTGCCAGCAGCCAAAGGGGGCAAACCGGGGAGCTGTTTTTT.

V usage is TRBV5-1 and J usage is TRBJ2-1; the match to TRBD2 covers 8 bases. The CDR3 totals 16 residues. The V gene end was trimmed by 0 bases and the J gene end by 4 bases; junction bases not matched to a gene: 6. CDR1 and CDR2 from the germline V gene are SGHRS and YFSETQ. The CDR3: CASSLGGSGRYNEQFF. CDR3 DNA sequence: TGCGCCAGCAGCTTGGGAGGGAGCGGGAGATACAATGAGCAGTTCTTC.

The chain joins TRBV3-1 (or the pseudogene TRBV3-2) to TRBJ2-5, with 13 positions matching TRBD2. This CDR3 spans 22 amino acids. The junction had 19 bases not matched to a gene; V was cut back by 1 base and J by 2 bases. CDR1 and CDR2 from the germline V gene are LGHDT and YNNKEL (reference sequence). The CDR3 nucleotides read TGTGCCAGCAGCCAAGGTACTAGCGGGGGGGTCCTTCCCCACCCGCTTCAAGAGACCCAGTACTTC. It yields the protein CASSQGTSGGVLPHPLQETQYF.

The chain links TRBV11-3 to TRBJ2-7; D not resolved. Germline-derived CDR1 and CDR2 are SGHNT and YENEEA. The CDR3 is 13 residues long. Trimming left V 5 bases short and J 3 bases short, with 11 bases between. As DNA, the CDR3 is TGTGCCAGCAGCGCCCGGGTGCACTACGAGCAGTACTTC. This codes for CASSARVHYEQYF.

The chain joins TRBV6-6 to TRBJ1-2; no reliable D call. Trimming took off 3 bases at V and 4 bases at J, with 15 bases between the two ends. The germline CDR1 and CDR2 sequences are MNHNY and SVGAGI (reference sequence). There are 15 residues in the CDR3. The CDR3 region has the DNA TGTGCCAGCAGTTATTCTCCCGGGGTCTTCTATGGCTACACCTTC. Translating gives CASSYSPGVFYGYTF.

This sequence joins TRBV9 and TRBJ1-2; 7 nucleotides line up with TRBD1. CDR3 length: 15 residues. V lost 4 bases and J lost 3; bases outside the gene matches: 9. Per germline, CDR1 SGDLS and CDR2 YYNGEE. This CDR3 reads CASSMGGTAHYGYTF. CDR3 nucleotide sequence: TGTGCCAGCAGCATGGGCGGGACAGCTCACTATGGCTACACCTTC.

This chain links TRBV10-3 with TRBJ2-5; D tentatively reads TRBD1 or TRBD2 (6 bases each). The CDR3 is made up of 13 amino acids. Germline V gene lookup returns CDR1 ENHRY and CDR2 SYGVKD. V was trimmed by 7 bases and J by 5 bases, leaving 14 bases between them. The CDR3 DNA follows: TGTGCCATCATGGGGGGCCTGAGGGAGACCCAGTACTTC. Translated, it gives CAIMGGLRETQYF.

The J gene is TRBJ1-5, the V gene TRBV5-8; D unclear. Trimming left V 2 bases short and J 2 bases short, with 11 bases between. From germline, CDR1 is SGHTS and CDR2 YDEGEE. The CDR3 length is 15 residues. DNA for the CDR3: TGTGCCAGCAGCTTCGGGAGGTATGGCAATCAGCCCCAGCATTTT. Translated: CASSFGRYGNQPQHF. Looking up the rest from reference TRBV5-8 and TRBJ1-5 gives the full variable domain: EAGVTQSPTHLIKTRGQQATLRCSPISGHTSVYWYQQALGLGLQFLLWYDEGEERNRGNFPPRFSGRQFPNYSSELNVNALELEDSALYLCASSFGRYGNQPQHFGDGTRLSIL.

This chain uses TRBV6-1 with TRBJ1-2, with D unresolved. The germline V and J ends were trimmed by 6 bases and 6 bases, with 8 bases remaining between them. The CDR3 sequence is 11 residues long. Germline V gene lookup returns CDR1 MNHNS and CDR2 SASEGT. In DNA, the CDR3 is TGTGCCAGCAGAACATCGGATGGCTACACCTTC. It translates to CASRTSDGYTF.

This sequence joins TRBV3-1 (or the pseudogene TRBV3-2) and TRBJ1-1, with TRBD1 matching over 9 bases. The CDR3 length is 13 residues. The J segment lost 7 bases and the V segment lost 5 bases, leaving 5 bases of the junction unmatched. Germline loops: CDR1 LGHDT, CDR2 YNNKEL (reference sequence). CDR3: CASSVRDRVEAFF. The CDR3 nucleotides read TGTGCCAGCAGCGTCCGGGACAGGGTTGAAGCTTTCTTT.

The rearrangement links TRBV7-9 to TRBJ1-1; D is possibly TRBD1 (5 bases). The germline V gene has CDR1 SEHNR and CDR2 FQNEAQ (reference sequence). This CDR3 has 15 amino acids. Trimming removed 2 bases from V and 0 bases from J, with 10 bases in between. CDR3 region: CASSLFRGVNTEAFF. The CDR3 DNA reads TGTGCCAGCAGCTTATTTCGGGGCGTGAACACTGAAGCTTTCTTT.